The rows below give T cell receptor beta chains drawn from one sample of a study of human T cells and chemical hapten exposure. TCRdb fed the RACE reads into MiXCR, producing one record per CDR3 protein. The repertoire holds about 300,000 distinct CDR3 sequences, with approximately 5.8% as singletons. Sequencing used whole blood, obtained in connection with sensitization to the hapten diphenylcyclopropenone (DPC). The receptors stem from a woman aged 18-29 years with alopecia areata. Some clones in this sample may be carry-over from other donors' samples. The CDR3 runs from the conserved cysteine through the conserved F or W. A D gene is named only where the DNA matches it firmly.

J | V | D | CDR3
TRBJ2-5 | TRBV4-2 | TRBD2 | CASSVGGSQETQYF
TRBJ1-3 | TRBV29-1 | . | CSVSGTPAEDGNTIYF
TRBJ2-6 | TRBV4-2 | TRBD1 | CASSQDNGQGSGANVLTF
TRBJ1-5 | TRBV7-2 | . | CASSLGPNNQPQHF
TRBJ2-3 | TRBV4-3 | TRBD1 | CASSQEYRGSDTQYF
TRBJ2-5 | TRBV24-1 | . | CATSDSRAALETQYF
TRBJ1-1 | TRBV11-1 | . | CASRGRDYTEAFF
TRBJ1-6 | TRBV3-1 | . | CASSSGGRNSPLHF
TRBJ1-1 | TRBV10-3 | . | CAISGSPNTEAFF
TRBJ2-7 | TRBV20-1 | TRBD2 | CSARDLRTSGGPSSYEQYF
TRBJ2-7 | TRBV6-2/TRBV6-3 | . | CASSYSKRTLNRGSSYEQYF
TRBJ1-3 | TRBV7-9 | . | CASSLASGPPVSGNTIYF
TRBJ2-7 | TRBV6-5 | TRBD2 | CASARDYSHEQYF
TRBJ1-1 | TRBV2 | . | CASSPDMMAEAFF
TRBJ2-5 | TRBV6-5 | . | CASSFSGSGAQYF
TRBJ1-5 | TRBV6-2/TRBV6-3 | TRBD1 | CASSWTGNNQPQHF
TRBJ2-3 | TRBV4-2 | . | CASSQDTAGASDTQYF
TRBJ1-1 | TRBV7-3 | . | CASSRSDGGTEAFF
TRBJ2-3 | TRBV28 | . | CASSSLSPDTQYF
TRBJ1-6 | TRBV6-6 | TRBD1 | CASSYSGTGRTPLHF
TRBJ2-1 | TRBV5-1 | . | CASSLNTGRNEQFF
TRBJ1-5 | TRBV7-8 | . | CASSLAGRKSNQPQHF
TRBJ1-1 | TRBV11-1 | . | CASSLSQGTTEAFF
TRBJ2-7 | TRBV29-1 | . | CSVEASGPGYEQYF
TRBJ2-1 | TRBV14 | . | CASSQVATRAQFF
TRBJ2-1 | TRBV4-3 | TRBD2 | CASSQDTGGHNEQFF
TRBJ1-6 | TRBV12-3/TRBV12-4 | TRBD1 | CASSVQGMHSPLHF
TRBJ1-1 | TRBV12-3/TRBV12-4 | TRBD1 | CASSLQDRVEAFF
TRBJ2-4 | TRBV20-1 | TRBD2 | CSAMGGFAKNIQYF
TRBJ2-1 | TRBV28 | . | CASRVPGGPYNEQFF
TRBJ2-1 | TRBV9 | . | CASSADYNEQFF
TRBJ2-5 | TRBV2 | . | CASSREQETQYF
TRBJ2-6 | TRBV20-1 | TRBD1 | CSARDRFYSGANVLTF
TRBJ1-1 | TRBV6-5 | . | CASERSKGSEAFF
TRBJ2-7 | TRBV5-4 | TRBD2 | CASSVGLEQYEQYF
TRBJ2-3 | TRBV12-3/TRBV12-4 | . | CASSFMGGRTDTQYF
TRBJ2-7 | TRBV18 | . | CASSPPGRPGEQYF
TRBJ1-5 | TRBV5-1 | . | CASSLGTGSHQPQHF
TRBJ1-1 | TRBV7-6 | . | CASSPRVNGDTEAFF
TRBJ2-7 | TRBV7-2 | . | CASSPDYRSYEQYF
TRBJ2-7 | TRBV3-1 | . | CASSPTAGTEYF
TRBJ2-6 | TRBV20-1 | TRBD1 | CSARHRGTGANVLTF
TRBJ2-5 | TRBV6-2/TRBV6-3 | TRBD2 | CASKVAGQLGETQYF
TRBJ1-1 | TRBV6-2/TRBV6-3 | . | CASSSRALPEAFF
TRBJ2-3 | TRBV29-1 | . | CSVKTGGRNTQYF
TRBJ1-1 | TRBV7-9 | . | CASSLEWVAEAFF